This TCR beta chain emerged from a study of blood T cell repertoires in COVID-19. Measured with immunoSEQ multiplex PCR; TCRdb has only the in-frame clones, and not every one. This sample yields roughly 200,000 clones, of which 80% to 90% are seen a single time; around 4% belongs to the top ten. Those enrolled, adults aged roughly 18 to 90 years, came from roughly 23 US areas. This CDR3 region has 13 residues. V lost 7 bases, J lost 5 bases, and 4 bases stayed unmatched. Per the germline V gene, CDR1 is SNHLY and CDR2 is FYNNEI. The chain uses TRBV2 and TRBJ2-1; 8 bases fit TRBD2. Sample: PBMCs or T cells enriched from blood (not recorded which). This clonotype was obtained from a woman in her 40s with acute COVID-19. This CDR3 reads CASNLGLDNEQFF. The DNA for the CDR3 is TGTGCCAGCAACTTGGGACTAGACAATGAGCAGTTCTTC. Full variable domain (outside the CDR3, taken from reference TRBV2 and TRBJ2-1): EPEVTQTPSHQVTQMGQEVILRCVPISNHLYFYWYRQILGQKVEFLVSFYNNEISEKSEIFDDQFSVERPDGSNFTLKIRSTKLEDSAMYFCASNLGLDNEQFFGPGTRLTVL.